A selection of T cell receptor beta chains follows, all from one sample in a study of Ad26.COV2.S vaccination and SARS-CoV-2 variants. Sequencing was performed with immunoSEQ multiplex PCR; in TCRdb, only in-frame clones are kept and a portion is missing. The sample includes some 290,000 clones, 70% to 90% of them seen just once. This specimen consisted of peripheral blood, obtained in a trial of Ad26.COV2.S vaccine versus placebo. These receptors were obtained from a person between 18 and 65 years old who received the Ad26.COV2.S COVID-19 vaccine or a placebo. The CDR3 runs from the conserved cysteine through the conserved F or W. The D gene is left open where the match is weak. Clone size is shown for a subset of rows, as once, few, many or a class of expanded clone.

J gene	clone size	D gene	V gene	CDR3 protein	CDR3 DNA
TRBJ2-3	NA	NA	TRBV5-1	CASRSSPQGPHTDTQYF	TGCGCCAGCAGGTCAAGCCCCCAGGGACCCCACACAGATACGCAGTATTTT
TRBJ2-1	NA	NA	TRBV3-1/TRBV3-2	CASRGQGSYNEQFF	TGTGCCAGCAGGGGGCAGGGGTCCTACAATGAGCAGTTCTTC
TRBJ1-1	NA	TRBD1	TRBV12-5	CASGFGQGVGYFTEAFF	TGTGCTAGTGGTTTCGGACAGGGGGTGGGATATTTCACTGAAGCTTTCTTT
TRBJ1-4	NA	NA	TRBV2	CASSSREGNEKLFF	TGTGCCAGCAGTTCCAGGGAGGGCAATGAAAAACTGTTTTTT
TRBJ2-5	once	TRBD1	TRBV19	CASCGTGLETQYF	TGTGCCAGTTGTGGGACAGGGTTGGAGACCCAGTACTTC
TRBJ2-7	once	TRBD2	TRBV7-2	CASSSTSGAYEQYF	TGTGCCAGCAGCTCGACTAGCGGGGCCTACGAGCAGTACTTC
TRBJ2-7	NA	TRBD1	TRBV27	CASSTSGTGLGEQYF	TGTGCCAGCAGTACTTCCGGGACAGGGTTAGGGGAGCAGTACTTC
TRBJ1-1	NA	TRBD1	TRBV19	CASTDTGANTEAFF	TGTGCCAGTACCGACACAGGGGCGAACACTGAAGCTTTCTTT
TRBJ1-6	NA	NA	TRBV6-5	CASRPSDYNSPLHF	TGTGCCAGCAGGCCTTCGGACTATAATTCACCCCTCCACTTT
TRBJ1-2	NA	TRBD1	TRBV27	CASSFPRTGNYGYTF	TGTGCCAGCAGTTTTCCACGGACAGGGAACTATGGCTACACCTTC
TRBJ1-2	NA	TRBD1	TRBV7-9	CASTLTGALNYGYTF	TGTGCCAGCACCCTAACAGGGGCCCTTAACTATGGCTACACCTTC
TRBJ2-7	NA	NA	TRBV7-3	CASSKTGPSYEQYF	TGTGCCAGCAGCAAGACTGGACCGTCCTACGAGCAGTACTTC
TRBJ1-1	NA	NA	TRBV28	CASSSGGNTEAFF	TGTGCCAGCAGTTCTGGCGGGAACACTGAAGCTTTCTTT
TRBJ2-2	NA	TRBD2	TRBV18	CASSPGRGQTRELFF	TGTGCCAGCTCCCCCGGGAGGGGCCAGACCCGGGAGCTGTTTTTT
TRBJ1-1	NA	NA	TRBV4-1	CASSQDGTDGPRGFTEAFF	TGCGCCAGCAGCCAAGACGGGACTGACGGACCCAGAGGTTTCACTGAAGCTTTCTTT
TRBJ1-2	NA	NA	TRBV29-1	CSDQGNYGYTF	TGCAGCGACCAGGGCAACTATGGCTACACCTTC
TRBJ2-7	NA	NA	TRBV5-1	CASSHTGFYEQYF	TGCGCCAGCAGCCACACGGGCTTCTACGAGCAGTACTTC
TRBJ1-1	few	NA	TRBV14	CASSQGVFRMNTEAFF	TGTGCCAGCAGCCAAGGAGTTTTCAGGATGAACACTGAAGCTTTCTTT
TRBJ1-1	NA	NA	TRBV27	CASDTYRGGGTEAFF	TGTGCCAGCGACACTTATCGCGGGGGCGGGACTGAAGCTTTCTTT
TRBJ2-5	once	NA	TRBV7-8	CASSWRVYIQETQYF	TGTGCCAGCAGCTGGCGGGTCTACATACAAGAGACCCAGTACTTC
TRBJ1-6	few	NA	TRBV2	CASRTEAKSPLHF	TGTGCCAGCAGGACAGAGGCCAAATCACCCCTCCACTTT
TRBJ2-3	once	NA	TRBV20-1	CSAMVADTQYF	TGCAGTGCTATGGTTGCAGATACGCAGTATTTT
TRBJ1-2	NA	NA	TRBV5-1	CASSYRTFSPYGYTF	TGCGCCAGCAGCTATAGGACTTTTTCGCCCTATGGCTACACCTTC
TRBJ1-5	NA	NA	TRBV5-6	CASSLGRSNQPQHF	TGTGCCAGCAGCTTAGGGAGAAGCAATCAGCCCCAGCATTTT
TRBJ1-2	NA	NA	TRBV12-5	CASGLIGGEFYGYTF	TGTGCTAGTGGTTTGATCGGGGGCGAATTCTATGGCTACACCTTC
TRBJ1-6	NA	NA	TRBV6-5	CASRKKGTSNSPLHF	TGTGCCAGCAGGAAGAAGGGGACATCTAATTCACCCCTCCACTTT
TRBJ1-5	once	TRBD1	TRBV30	CAFESTGREPQHF	TGTGCCTTCGAGTCGACAGGGCGTGAGCCCCAGCATTTT
TRBJ2-4	NA	NA	TRBV2	CASSEGRAKNIQYF	TGTGCCAGCAGTGAGGGCCGAGCCAAAAACATTCAGTACTTC
TRBJ1-2	NA	NA	TRBV7-9	CASSSPGGSPNYGYTF	TGTGCCAGCAGCTCACCGGGGGGTAGCCCCAACTATGGCTACACCTTC
TRBJ1-5	few	NA	TRBV6-1	CASSDRERAQPQHF	TGTGCCAGCAGTGACAGAGAACGCGCTCAGCCCCAGCATTTT
TRBJ1-3	NA	NA	TRBV6-5	CASRGGNTIYF	TGTGCCAGCAGGGGGGGAAACACCATATATTTT
TRBJ2-6	NA	TRBD1	TRBV5-1	CASSSFGDRGFSGANVLTF	TGCGCCAGCAGCTCCTTTGGGGACAGGGGGTTTTCTGGGGCCAACGTCCTGACTTTC
TRBJ2-6	NA	NA	TRBV7-9	CASSLGDGPSGANVLTF	TGTGCCAGCAGCCTGGGGGACGGTCCCTCTGGGGCCAACGTCCTGACTTTC
TRBJ1-5	NA	NA	TRBV15	CATSSQFNQPQHF	TGTGCCACCAGTTCCCAATTTAATCAGCCCCAGCATTTT
TRBJ1-2	NA	TRBD1	TRBV29-1	CSADRGGYGYTF	TGCAGCGCTGACAGGGGTGGCTATGGCTACACCTTC
TRBJ1-4	NA	NA	TRBV5-6	CASSALTPATEKLFF	TGTGCCAGCAGCGCGCTGACACCGGCTACAGAAAAACTGTTTTTT
TRBJ2-5	NA	NA	TRBV28	CASSLQPPGGLQETQYF	TGTGCCAGCAGTCTCCAGCCACCCGGGGGATTACAAGAGACCCAGTACTTC
TRBJ1-3	NA	NA	TRBV6-6	CASKRGNTIYF	TGTGCCAGCAAGAGAGGAAACACCATATATTTT
TRBJ2-7	many	NA	TRBV5-6	CASSLGRVYEQYF	TGTGCCAGCAGCTTGGGCAGGGTCTACGAGCAGTACTTC
TRBJ2-3	NA	NA	TRBV7-8	CASSLVGDRADTQYF	TGTGCCAGCAGCTTAGTTGGAGATCGGGCAGATACGCAGTATTTT